In its sample, the clone carrying this T cell receptor (beta chain) was seen a few times. Its specificity is not known. The data originate from a study of CD8 T cells in ankylosing spondylitis. Whole-study results and caveats: Peripheral blood held disease-linked clones only at relatively low frequency, and these were CD8+. In reactive arthritis synovial fluid and blood, some motif variants had been reported before. The study looked at matched synovial fluid samples from ankylosing spondylitis patients. Disease-linked clones were reported to be significantly enriched there. The study identified a TCR beta motif of roughly eight highly homologous variants that appeared characteristic of ankylosing spondylitis blood.

After removal of 4 bases from V and 0 bases from J, the junction contained 6 bases not matched to a gene. CDR1 is LGHDT, CDR2 YNNKEL, per germline (reference sequence). The CDR3 runs to 17 residues. Library preparation for TCR beta used quantitative 5'-RACE with molecular barcodes. TCRdb processed the 5' RACE reads anew with MiXCR; each CDR3 protein has one entry. Of approximately 500,000 distinct CDR3 sequences listed, roughly 13% were seen once; the top ten hold approximately 7%. This sequence joins TRBV3-1 and TRBJ2-3; TRBD2 aligns across 11 bases. Specimen: blood, either unsorted or a sorted T cell fraction (not recorded which). The sequence derives from a male donor with ankylosing spondylitis. CDR3 region: CASSLVTSGASTDTQYF. DNA for the CDR3: TGTGCCAGCAGCCTTGTGACTAGCGGGGCTAGCACAGATACGCAGTATTTT.